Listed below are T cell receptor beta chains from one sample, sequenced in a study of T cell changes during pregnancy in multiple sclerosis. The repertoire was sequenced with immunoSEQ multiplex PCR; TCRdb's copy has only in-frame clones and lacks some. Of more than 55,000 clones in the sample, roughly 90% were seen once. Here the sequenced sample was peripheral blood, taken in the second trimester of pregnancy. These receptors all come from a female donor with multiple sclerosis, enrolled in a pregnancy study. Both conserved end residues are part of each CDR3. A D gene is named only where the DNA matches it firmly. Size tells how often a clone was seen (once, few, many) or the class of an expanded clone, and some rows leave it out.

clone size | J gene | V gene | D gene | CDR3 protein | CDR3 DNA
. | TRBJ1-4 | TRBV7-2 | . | CASSAGRDEKLFF | TGTGCCAGCAGCGCGGGAAGGGATGAAAAACTGTTTTTT
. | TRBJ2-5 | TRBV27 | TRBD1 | CASGQGQETQYF | TGTGCCAGTGGACAGGGACAAGAGACCCAGTACTTC
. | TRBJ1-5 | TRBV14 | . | CASSQGYPGSNQPQHF | TGTGCCAGCAGCCAAGGATATCCAGGGTCCAATCAGCCCCAGCATTTT
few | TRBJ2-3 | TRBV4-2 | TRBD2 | CASSQERGGSDTQYF | TGTGCCAGCAGCCAAGAGCGGGGGGGCTCAGATACGCAGTATTTT
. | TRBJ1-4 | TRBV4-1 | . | CASSQGVSEKLFF | TGCGCCAGCAGCCAAGGAGTGTCCGAAAAACTGTTTTTT
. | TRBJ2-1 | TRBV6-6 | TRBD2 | CASSGGSGVRNEQFF | TGTGCCAGCAGTGGGGGTAGCGGGGTTCGGAATGAGCAGTTCTTC
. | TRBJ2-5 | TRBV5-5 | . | CASSPRWGGAFQETQYF | TGTGCCAGCAGCCCGAGGTGGGGGGGGGCGTTCCAAGAGACCCAGTACTTC
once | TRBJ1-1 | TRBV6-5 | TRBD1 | CASSPGTGNTEAFF | TGTGCCAGCAGTCCCGGGACAGGGAACACTGAAGCTTTCTTT
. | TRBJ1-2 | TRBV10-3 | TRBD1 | CAISESRQGNTF | TGTGCCATCAGTGAGTCGCGACAGGGGAACACCTTC
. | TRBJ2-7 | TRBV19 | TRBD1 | CASGGTGRVEQYF | TGTGCCAGTGGGGGGACAGGGAGGGTCGAGCAGTACTTC
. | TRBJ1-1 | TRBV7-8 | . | CASSLAGHNTEAFF | TGTGCCAGCAGCTTAGCGGGACACAACACTGAAGCTTTCTTT
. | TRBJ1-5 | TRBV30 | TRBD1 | CAWSQGGPQHF | TGTGCCTGGAGCCAGGGGGGGCCCCAGCATTTT
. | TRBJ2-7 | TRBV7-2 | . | CASSPPNGGEQYF | TGTGCCAGCAGCCCCCCCAACGGGGGTGAGCAGTACTTC
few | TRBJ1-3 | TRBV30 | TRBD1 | CAVQQGRGNTIYF | TGTGCCGTCCAACAGGGGCGCGGAAACACCATATATTTT
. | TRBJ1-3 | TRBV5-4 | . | CASSLNQGRGPLSGNTIYF | TGTGCCAGCAGCCTCAATCAGGGGAGAGGGCCTCTCTCTGGAAACACCATATATTTT
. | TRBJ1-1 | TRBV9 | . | CASSVGGGSTEAFF | TGTGCCAGCAGCGTAGGGGGGGGCTCTACTGAAGCTTTCTTT
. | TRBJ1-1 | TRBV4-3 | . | CASSSAPGHTEAFF | TGCGCCAGCAGCTCGGCTCCAGGGCACACTGAAGCTTTCTTT
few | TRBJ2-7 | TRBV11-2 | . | CASSLIRGGFEQYF | TGTGCCAGCAGCCTTATTAGGGGGGGCTTCGAGCAGTACTTC
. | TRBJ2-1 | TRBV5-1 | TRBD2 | CASSLLGLAGVMSSYNEQFF | TGCGCCAGCAGCTTGTTGGGACTAGCGGGGGTCATGAGCTCCTACAATGAGCAGTTCTTC
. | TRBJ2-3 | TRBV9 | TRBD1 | CASSPRTGGEADTQYF | TGTGCCAGCAGCCCCCGAACAGGGGGCGAGGCAGATACGCAGTATTTT
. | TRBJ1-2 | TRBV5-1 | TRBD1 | CASSLNKGQGNYGYTF | TGCGCCAGCAGCTTAAACAAGGGACAGGGGAACTATGGCTACACCTTC
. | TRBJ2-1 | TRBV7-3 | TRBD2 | CASSLFGKRGATNNEQFF | TGTGCCAGCAGCTTATTCGGGAAGCGGGGCGCTACAAACAATGAGCAGTTCTTC
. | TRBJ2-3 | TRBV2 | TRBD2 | CASRGLAGGLTDTQYF | TGTGCCAGCAGGGGACTAGCGGGGGGTCTCACAGATACGCAGTATTTT
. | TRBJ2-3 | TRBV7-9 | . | CASSLAERGYTDTQYF | TGTGCCAGCAGCTTAGCGGAAAGGGGATACACAGATACGCAGTATTTT
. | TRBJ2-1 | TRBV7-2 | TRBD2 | CASSLTSGGYNEQFF | TGTGCCAGCAGCCTAACTAGCGGTGGATACAATGAGCAGTTCTTC
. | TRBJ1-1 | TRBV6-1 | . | CASSPRRMNTEAFF | TGTGCCAGCAGTCCCAGGCGAATGAACACTGAAGCTTTCTTT
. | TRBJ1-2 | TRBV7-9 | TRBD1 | CASSPDRDNGYTF | TGTGCCAGCAGCCCGGACAGGGACAATGGCTACACCTTC
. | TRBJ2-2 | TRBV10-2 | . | CASSLYGGELFF | TGCGCCAGCAGCCTCTACGGCGGGGAGCTGTTTTTT
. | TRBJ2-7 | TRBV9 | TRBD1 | CASSVAGQGYEQYF | TGTGCCAGCAGCGTAGCGGGACAGGGCTACGAGCAGTACTTC
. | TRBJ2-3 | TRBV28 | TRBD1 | CASSSGTGMYF | TGTGCCAGCAGTTCCGGGACAGGGATGTATTTT
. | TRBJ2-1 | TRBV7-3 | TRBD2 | CASSGGASGGDNEQFF | TGTGCCAGCAGCGGAGGGGCTAGCGGGGGGGACAATGAGCAGTTCTTC
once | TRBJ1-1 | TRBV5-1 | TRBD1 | CASSSDRERMTEAFF | TGCGCCAGCAGCTCCGACAGGGAAAGAATGACTGAAGCTTTCTTT
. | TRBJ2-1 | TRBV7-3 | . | CASSPTQVNEQFF | TGTGCCAGCAGCCCAACTCAGGTCAATGAGCAGTTCTTC
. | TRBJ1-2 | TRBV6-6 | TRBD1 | CASTTRTGINYGYTF | TGTGCCAGCACCACCCGGACAGGGATTAACTATGGCTACACCTTC
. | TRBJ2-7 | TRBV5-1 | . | CASSLMVIRDIPYEQYF | TGCGCCAGCAGCCTGATGGTTATACGGGACATTCCCTACGAGCAGTACTTC